This T cell receptor (beta chain) was sequenced during a study of response to subunit inactivated influenza vaccine. Study-wide points: There was a suggestion from the authors that each seasonal influenza vaccination recruits few new T cells.

Trimming took off 3 bases at V and 0 bases at J, with 5 bases between the two ends. CDR1 is SGHVS and CDR2 is FQNEAQ in the germline V gene. The CDR3 loop spans 13 amino acids. This clonotype is termed medium-sized. Its antigen is still unknown. Using its own MiXCR run on the RT-PCR reads, TCRdb lists one record per CDR3 protein. The sample comprises about 190,000 distinct CDR3 sequences, over 13% of which are singletons, and about 28% rests with the top ten. The chain has TRBV7-8 and TRBJ1-1; D ambiguous. The TCR originated in a man between 50 and 59 years old who received an inactivated influenza vaccine. The sequenced sample was CD8+ T cells sorted from PBMCs, obtained roughly 5 days after vaccination. The CDR3 DNA reads as TGTGCCAGCAGCTTGGGCATGAACACTGAAGCTTTCTTT. This encodes CASSLGMNTEAFF.